These 12 T cell receptor beta chains originate from one sample sequenced in a study of radiotherapy plus CTLA-4 blockade in lung cancer. The table came from immunoSEQ multiplex PCR; TCRdb's copy has only in-frame clones and leaves some out. The sample holds about 62,000 clones; 76% are singletons and the top ten take 2.5% to 3.5%. The starting material was peripheral blood, obtained from a patient treated with radiotherapy plus ipilimumab. These receptors were taken from a human donor with non-small cell lung cancer who had a complete response to radiotherapy plus ipilimumab.

The genes are TRBV30 and TRBJ2-1, with D unresolved. The CDR3 length is 14 residues. V lost 3 bases and J 8 bases, leaving 17 bases between the germline ends. Germline CDR1 GTSNPN, CDR2 SVGIG (reference sequence). The CDR3 region is CAWRGPRRFDEQFF. CDR3 sequence (DNA): TGTGCCTGGAGGGGTCCTAGGCGGTTCGATGAGCAGTTCTTC.

The rearrangement joins TRBV10-2 to TRBJ2-1; TRBD2 matches at 13 bases. This CDR3 region has 15 residues. The trim removed 2 bases at V and 8 bases at J, leaving 3 bases unmatched. Germline CDR1 reads WSHSY; CDR2 reads SAAADI. The CDR3 nucleotides read TGCGCCAGCAGTGAGGGACTAGCGGGAGTGTATGAGCAGTTCTTC. Translated, it gives CASSEGLAGVYEQFF.

This chain connects TRBV5-1 to TRBJ2-1; possible D gene TRBD1, 6 bases. Germline CDR1 is SGHRS and CDR2 is YFSETQ. Trimming shortened V by 4 bases and J by 3 bases, and 20 bases separated the two germline ends. CDR3 size: 17 residues. CDR3 protein: CASSHETGTRDYNEQFF. CDR3 in DNA: TGCGCCAGCAGCCACGAAACAGGGACCAGAGACTACAATGAGCAGTTCTTC.

This chain connects TRBV5-5 to TRBJ1-5, with D perhaps matching TRBD1 (5 bases). The CDR3 has 15 residues. In germline, CDR1 is SGHKS, CDR2 YYEKEE (reference sequence). V lost 1 base, J lost 5 bases, and 13 bases lay in between. This CDR3 is CASSLSGLLDQPQHF. CDR3 nucleotide sequence: TGTGCCAGCAGCTTGTCGGGACTCCTGGATCAGCCCCAGCATTTT.

The chain recombines TRBV10-2 with TRBJ1-1, with 12 bases that match TRBD1. After removal of 6 bases from V and 5 bases from J, the junction contained 10 bases not matched to a gene. This CDR3 region has 16 residues. Germline lookup yields CDR1 WSHSY and CDR2 SAAADI. The CDR3 here is CASSFPGQGASTEAFF. CDR3 in DNA: TGCGCCAGCAGCTTCCCGGGACAGGGGGCAAGTACTGAAGCTTTCTTT.

The count of this clone is one. The chain has TRBV5-6 and TRBJ2-1, with TRBD2 identical over 7 bases. Trimming at V came to 2 bases and at J to 4 bases, leaving 12 bases not matched to a gene. The CDR3 extends over 17 amino acids. CDR1 is SGHDT and CDR2 is YYEEEE in the germline V gene. The CDR3 DNA sequence: TGTGCCAGCAGCTTTAGGTCCAGTGGGGGACTATACAATGAGCAGTTCTTC. This translates into CASSFRSSGGLYNEQFF.

The J gene is TRBJ1-1, the V gene TRBV5-5, with TRBD1 matching 7 bases. The V and J ends lost 0 bases and 5 bases, in that order; junction bases with no gene match: 4. Per germline, CDR1 SGHKS and CDR2 YYEKEE (reference sequence). The CDR3 totals 14 residues. CDR3 sequence: CASSLVGTDTEAFF. The CDR3 DNA reads TGTGCCAGCAGCTTGGTTGGGACAGATACTGAAGCTTTCTTT.

V gene TRBV5-1 combines with J gene TRBJ1-4, with D perhaps TRBD1 (6 bases). With 4 bases removed from V and 8 bases from J, the gap between germline ends came to 18 bases. Per the germline V gene, CDR1 is SGHRS and CDR2 is YFSETQ. The CDR3 is made up of 15 amino acids. CDR3 bases: TGCGCCAGCAGCAGGGGGGGGTATTCGGCAGAAAAACTGTTTTTT. The encoded protein is CASSRGGYSAEKLFF.

V and J are TRBV29-1 and TRBJ2-3, with D possibly being TRBD2 (5 bases). Germline CDR1 SQVTM, CDR2 ANQGSEA. V was clipped by 3 bases and J by 1 base, with 8 bases between them. This CDR3 spans 13 amino acids. DNA for the CDR3: TGCAGCGTTGACGGGGATGGCACAGATACGCAGTATTTT. It yields the protein CSVDGDGTDTQYF.

V gene TRBV6-5 combines with J gene TRBJ2-7, with 7 nucleotides matching TRBD1. Germline-derived CDR1 and CDR2 are MNHEY and SVGAGI. V shed 1 base, J shed 2 bases, and the junction held 2 bases outside the gene matches. The length of the CDR3 is 14 residues. In nucleotides, the CDR3 is TGTGCCAGCAGTTACTGGGACAGACCCTACGAGCAGTACTTC. Translating gives CASSYWDRPYEQYF.

This chain uses TRBV9 with TRBJ2-5, with TRBD1 identical over 10 bases. Germline lookup yields CDR1 SGDLS and CDR2 YYNGEE. V was clipped by 0 bases and J by 2 bases; unmatched bases: 7. This CDR3 has 17 amino acids. The CDR3 bases are TGTGCCAGCAGCGTAGGGACAGGGGGACGAAAACAAGAGACCCAGTACTTC. Amino acids: CASSVGTGGRKQETQYF. Variable domain in full (rest from reference TRBV9 and TRBJ2-5): DSGVTQTPKHLITATGQRVTLRCSPRSGDLSVYWYQQSLDQGLQFLIQYYNGEERAKGNILERFSAQQFPDLHSELNLSSLELGDSALYFCASSVGTGGRKQETQYFGPGTRLLVL.

The rearrangement joins TRBV15 to TRBJ2-7; 8 nucleotides match TRBD1. The CDR3 covers 17 residues. Germline lookup yields CDR1 LNHNV and CDR2 YYDKDF (reference sequence). The trim removed 0 bases at V and 2 bases at J, leaving 9 bases unmatched. CDR3 sequence: CATSRDHTVQGAYEQYF. The CDR3 DNA follows: TGTGCCACCAGCAGAGACCACACGGTACAGGGGGCCTACGAGCAGTACTTC.